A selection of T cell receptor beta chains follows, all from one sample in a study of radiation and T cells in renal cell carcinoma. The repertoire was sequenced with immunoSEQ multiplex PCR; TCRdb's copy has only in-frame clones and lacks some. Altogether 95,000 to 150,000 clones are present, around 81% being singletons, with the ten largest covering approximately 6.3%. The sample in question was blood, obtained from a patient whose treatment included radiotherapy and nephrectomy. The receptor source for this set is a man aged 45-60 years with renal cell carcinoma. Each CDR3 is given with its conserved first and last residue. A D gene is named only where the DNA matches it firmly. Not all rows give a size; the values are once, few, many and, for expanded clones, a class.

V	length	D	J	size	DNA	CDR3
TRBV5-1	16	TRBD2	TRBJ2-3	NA	TGCGCCAGCAGCCCCACGACTAGCGGTGGAACAGATACGCAGTATTTT	CASSPTTSGGTDTQYF
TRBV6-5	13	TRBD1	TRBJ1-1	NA	TGTGCCAGCAGTTACGGGACAGTCGCTGAAGCTTTCTTT	CASSYGTVAEAFF
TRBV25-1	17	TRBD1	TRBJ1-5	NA	TGTGCCAGCAGTGAGCCGGGACAGCATAAGTTCAATCAGCCCCAGCATTTT	CASSEPGQHKFNQPQHF
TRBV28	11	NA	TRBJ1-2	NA	TGTGCCAGCAGTTTAAGGTCTGGCTACACCTTC	CASSLRSGYTF
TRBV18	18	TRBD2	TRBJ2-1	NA	TGTGCCAGCTCACCACCGGCGGGGGGCCTCGGCTCCTACAATGAGCAGTTCTTC	CASSPPAGGLGSYNEQFF
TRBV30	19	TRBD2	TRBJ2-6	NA	TGTGCCTGGAACGGTTATCGACTAGCGGGCCACTCTGGGGCCAACGTCCTGACTTTC	CAWNGYRLAGHSGANVLTF
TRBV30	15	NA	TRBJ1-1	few	TGTGCCTGGAGTCATCGGCAGGCTATGAACACTGAAGCTTTCTTT	CAWSHRQAMNTEAFF
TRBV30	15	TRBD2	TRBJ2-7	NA	TGTGCCTGGAGTGTCGGCGGGGGGAGCTCCTACGAGCAGTACTTC	CAWSVGGGSSYEQYF
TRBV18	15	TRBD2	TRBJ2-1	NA	TGTGCCAGCTCACCTTATCAAGCGGGAGACAATGAGCAGTTCTTC	CASSPYQAGDNEQFF
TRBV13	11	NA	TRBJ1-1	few	TGTGCCAGCAGCGTAAACCTACGAGCTTTCTTT	CASSVNLRAFF
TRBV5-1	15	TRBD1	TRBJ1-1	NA	TGCGCCAGCAGCCAGGGACAGGGGTTGGTCACTGAAGCTTTCTTT	CASSQGQGLVTEAFF
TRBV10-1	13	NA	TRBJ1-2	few	TGCGCCAGCAGTGAGCGGGCAGACTATGGCTACACCTTC	CASSERADYGYTF
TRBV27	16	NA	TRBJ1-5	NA	TGTGCCAGCAGTTTAGGGACGGACTATAGCAATCAGCCCCAGCATTTT	CASSLGTDYSNQPQHF
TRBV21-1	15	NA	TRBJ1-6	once	TGTGCCAGCAGCTCCGTTTTAGGGGAGAGGGGACCCCTCCACTTT	CASSSVLGERGPLHF
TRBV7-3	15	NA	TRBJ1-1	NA	TGTGCCGGCAGTGGCGCGCGGGTGGGGAACACTGAAGCTTTCTTT	CAGSGARVGNTEAFF
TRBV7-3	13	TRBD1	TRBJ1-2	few	TGTGCCAGCAGCCCGGGACAGACATATGGCTACACCTTC	CASSPGQTYGYTF
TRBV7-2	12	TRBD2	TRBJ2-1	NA	TGTGCCAGCAGCTTACGGCGGGAGAAACAGTTCTTC	CASSLRREKQFF
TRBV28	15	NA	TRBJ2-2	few	TGTGCCAGCAGTTTAAGTGGAGGGGCGGCCGGGGAGCTGTTTTTT	CASSLSGGAAGELFF
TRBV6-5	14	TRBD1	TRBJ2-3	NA	TGTGCCAGCAGTTACGGGACAGGCACAGATACGCAGTATTTT	CASSYGTGTDTQYF
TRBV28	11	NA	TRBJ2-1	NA	TGTGCCAGCAGGGGATACAATGAGCAGTTCTTC	CASRGYNEQFF
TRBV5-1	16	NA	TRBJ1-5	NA	TGCGCCAGTCCAGGCGGGACTTCCTTTAGCGATCAGCCCCAGCATTTT	CASPGGTSFSDQPQHF
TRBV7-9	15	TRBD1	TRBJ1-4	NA	TGTGCCAGCAGCTCACAGGGGGCAACTAATGAAAAACTGTTTTTT	CASSSQGATNEKLFF
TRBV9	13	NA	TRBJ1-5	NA	TGTGCCAGCAGCGTAGAAGGGGATCAGCCCCAGCATTTT	CASSVEGDQPQHF
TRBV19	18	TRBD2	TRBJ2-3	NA	TGTGCCAGTAGTCCCAGTTGGGAGACTAGCGGGAGTGAAGATACGCAGTATTTT	CASSPSWETSGSEDTQYF
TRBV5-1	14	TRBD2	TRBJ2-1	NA	TGCGCCAGCAGCTTGGATAGCGGGGGGGTTGAGCAGTTCTTC	CASSLDSGGVEQFF
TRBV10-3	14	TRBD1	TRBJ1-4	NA	TGTGCCATCAGTGAGTCGACAGGGGGTGAAAAACTGTTTTTT	CAISESTGGEKLFF
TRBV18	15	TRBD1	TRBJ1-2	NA	TGTGCCAGCTCACCACAGCACAGGGGGGCATATGGCTACACCTTC	CASSPQHRGAYGYTF
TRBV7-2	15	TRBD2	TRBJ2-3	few	TGTGCCAGCAGCTTACTAGCGGGGGGTACAGATACGCAGTATTTT	CASSLLAGGTDTQYF
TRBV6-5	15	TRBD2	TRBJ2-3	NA	TGTGCCAGCAGTTACCTAGCGGGGAACACAGATACGCAGTATTTT	CASSYLAGNTDTQYF
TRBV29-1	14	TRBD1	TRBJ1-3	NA	TGCAGCGCTACCGAAACAGGGGCTGGAAACACCATATATTTT	CSATETGAGNTIYF
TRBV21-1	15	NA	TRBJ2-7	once	TGTGCCAGCAGCAAAGTGAACAGGGGGGTCGGAGAGCAGTACTTC	CASSKVNRGVGEQYF
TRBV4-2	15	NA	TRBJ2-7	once	TGTGCCAGCAGCCAAGATCTTGGCACCAACTACGAGCAGTACTTC	CASSQDLGTNYEQYF